This T cell receptor beta chain was identified in a study of blood T cells in healthy people across ages. Study observations and caveats: Changes in expanded clonotypes were possibly confounded, as the CMV status of donors was unknown.

Germline CDR1 MNHEY, CDR2 SVGAGI. The V end was cut by 7 bases, the J end by 2 bases, with 17 bases between. CDR3 length: 15 amino acids. The use of a sample-barcoded 5' primer and a J-beta primer mix characterized a second PCR of about 6 to 12 cycles. In TCRdb, the 5' RACE reads were re-called with MiXCR into one record per CDR3 protein. The table has around 1.5 million distinct CDR3 sequences, 30% to 35% seen once. This clonotype was counted between two and nine times. Antigen specificity is unknown. Material: blood. The TCR was taken from a woman in her 30s in good health. The V and J genes are TRBV6-5 and TRBJ1-1, with a possible D match to TRBD1 (6 bases). For the CDR3, the DNA is TGTGCCAGCAAAATCAGGGGTTCGGGTAACACTGAAGCTTTCTTT. Its translation: CASKIRGSGNTEAFF.